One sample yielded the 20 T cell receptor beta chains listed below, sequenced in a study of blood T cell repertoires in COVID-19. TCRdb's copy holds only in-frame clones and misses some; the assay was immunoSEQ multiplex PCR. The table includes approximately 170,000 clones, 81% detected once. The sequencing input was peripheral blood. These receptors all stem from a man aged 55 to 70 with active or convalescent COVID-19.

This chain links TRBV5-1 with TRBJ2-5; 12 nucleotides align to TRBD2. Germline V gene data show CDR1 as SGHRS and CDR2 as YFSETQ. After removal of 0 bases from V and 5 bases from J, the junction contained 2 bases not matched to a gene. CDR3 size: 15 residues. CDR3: CASSLGLAGAETQYF. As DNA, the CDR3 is TGCGCCAGCAGCTTGGGACTAGCGGGAGCCGAGACCCAGTACTTC.

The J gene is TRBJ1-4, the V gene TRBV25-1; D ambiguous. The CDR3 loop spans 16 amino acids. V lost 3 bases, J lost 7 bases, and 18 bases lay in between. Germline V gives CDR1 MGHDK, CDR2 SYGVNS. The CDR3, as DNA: TGTGCCAGCAGTGAGGGGTATCGCCCAAGCGGTGAAAAACTGTTTTTT. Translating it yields CASSEGYRPSGEKLFF.

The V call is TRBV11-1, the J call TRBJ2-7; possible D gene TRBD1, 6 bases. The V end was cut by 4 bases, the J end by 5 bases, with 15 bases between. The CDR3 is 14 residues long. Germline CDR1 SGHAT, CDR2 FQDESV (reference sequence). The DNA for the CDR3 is TGTGCCAGCAGCTCCGAATCAGGGGCCCACGAGCAGTACTTC. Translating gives CASSSESGAHEQYF.

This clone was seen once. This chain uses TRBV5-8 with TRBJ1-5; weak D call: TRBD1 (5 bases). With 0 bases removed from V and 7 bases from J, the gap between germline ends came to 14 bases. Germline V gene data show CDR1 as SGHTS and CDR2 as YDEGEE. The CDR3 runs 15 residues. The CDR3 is CASSLARGRKQPQHF. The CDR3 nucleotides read TGTGCCAGCAGCTTGGCTCGGGGGAGGAAACAGCCCCAGCATTTT.

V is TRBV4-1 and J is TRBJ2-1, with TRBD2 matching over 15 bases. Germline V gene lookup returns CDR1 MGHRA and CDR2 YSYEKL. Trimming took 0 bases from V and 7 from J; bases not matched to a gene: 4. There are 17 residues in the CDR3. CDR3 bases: TGCGCCAGCAGCCAAGAGGGGGGACTAGCGGGAGGTAATGAGCAGTTCTTC. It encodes CASSQEGGLAGGNEQFF.

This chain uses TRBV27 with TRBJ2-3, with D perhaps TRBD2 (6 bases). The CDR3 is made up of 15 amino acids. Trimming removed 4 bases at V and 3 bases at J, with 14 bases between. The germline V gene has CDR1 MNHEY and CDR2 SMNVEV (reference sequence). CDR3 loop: CASSSFAGWTDTQYF. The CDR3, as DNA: TGTGCCAGCAGTTCGTTTGCGGGATGGACAGATACGCAGTATTTT.

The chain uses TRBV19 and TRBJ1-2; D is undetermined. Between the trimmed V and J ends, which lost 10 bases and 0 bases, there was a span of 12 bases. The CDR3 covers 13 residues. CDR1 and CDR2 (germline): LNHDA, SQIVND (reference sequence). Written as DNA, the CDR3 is TGTGCCACAGTTCCTGGGCCTAACTATGGCTACACCTTC. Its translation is CATVPGPNYGYTF. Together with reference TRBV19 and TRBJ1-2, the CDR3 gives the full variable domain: DGGITQSPKYLFRKEGQNVTLSCEQNLNHDAMYWYRQDPGQGLRLIYYSQIVNDFQKGDIAEGYSVSREKKESFPLTVTSAQKNPTAFYLCATVPGPNYGYTFGSGTRLTVV.

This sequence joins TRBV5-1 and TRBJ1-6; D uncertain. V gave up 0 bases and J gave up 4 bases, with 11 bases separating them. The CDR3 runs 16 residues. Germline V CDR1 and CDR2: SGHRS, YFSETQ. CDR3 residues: CASSLVPGRYNSPLHF. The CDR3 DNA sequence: TGCGCCAGCAGCTTGGTTCCGGGGAGATATAATTCACCCCTCCACTTT. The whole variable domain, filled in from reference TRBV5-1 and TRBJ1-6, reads KAGVTQTPRYLIKTRGQQVTLSCSPISGHRSVSWYQQTPGQGLQFLFEYFSETQRNKGNFPGRFSGRQFSNSRSEMNVSTLELGDSALYLCASSLVPGRYNSPLHFGNGTRLTVT.

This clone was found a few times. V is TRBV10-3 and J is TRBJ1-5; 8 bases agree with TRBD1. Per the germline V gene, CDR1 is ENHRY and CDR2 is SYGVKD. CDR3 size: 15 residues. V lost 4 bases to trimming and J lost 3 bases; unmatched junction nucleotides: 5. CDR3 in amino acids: CAISVTGEANQPQHF. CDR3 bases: TGTGCCATCAGTGTGACAGGGGAGGCCAATCAGCCCCAGCATTTT.

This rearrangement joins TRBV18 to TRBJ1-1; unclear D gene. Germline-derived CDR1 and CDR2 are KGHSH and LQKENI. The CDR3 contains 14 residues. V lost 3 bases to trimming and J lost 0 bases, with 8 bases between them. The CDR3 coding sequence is TGTGCCAGCTCACCGGGCAGAATGAACACTGAAGCTTTCTTT. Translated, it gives CASSPGRMNTEAFF.

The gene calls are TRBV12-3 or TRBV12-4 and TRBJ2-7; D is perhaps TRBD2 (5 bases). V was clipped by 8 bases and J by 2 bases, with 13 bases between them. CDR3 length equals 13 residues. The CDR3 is CASGESGPYEQYF. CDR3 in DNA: TGTGCCAGCGGCGAGAGCGGACCCTACGAGCAGTACTTC.

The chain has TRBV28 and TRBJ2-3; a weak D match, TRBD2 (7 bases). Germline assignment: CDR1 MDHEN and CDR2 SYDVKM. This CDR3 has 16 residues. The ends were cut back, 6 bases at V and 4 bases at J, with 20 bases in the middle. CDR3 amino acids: CASSSRTSWTADTQYF. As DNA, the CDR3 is TGTGCCAGCAGCAGTCGGACTAGTTGGACAGCAGATACGCAGTATTTT.

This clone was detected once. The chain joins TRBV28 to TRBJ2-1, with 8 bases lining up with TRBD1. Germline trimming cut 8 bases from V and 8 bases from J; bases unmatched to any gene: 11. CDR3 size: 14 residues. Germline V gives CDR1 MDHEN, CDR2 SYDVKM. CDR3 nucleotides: TGTGCCAGCGTCAAAACGACAGGGGTCGATGAGCAGTTCTTC. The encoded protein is CASVKTTGVDEQFF. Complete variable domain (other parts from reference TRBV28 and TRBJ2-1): DVKVTQSSRYLVKRTGEKVFLECVQDMDHENMFWYRQDPGLGLRLIYFSYDVKMKEKGDIPEGYSVSREKKERFSLILESASTNQTSMYLCASVKTTGVDEQFFGPGTRLTVL.

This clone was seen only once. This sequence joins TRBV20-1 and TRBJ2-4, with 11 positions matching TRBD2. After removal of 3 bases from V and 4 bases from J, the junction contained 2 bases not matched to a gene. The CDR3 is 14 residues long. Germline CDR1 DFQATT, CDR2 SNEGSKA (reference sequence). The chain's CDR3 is CSASRLAGKNIQYF. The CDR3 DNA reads TGCAGTGCTAGTCGACTAGCGGGGAAAAACATTCAGTACTTC.

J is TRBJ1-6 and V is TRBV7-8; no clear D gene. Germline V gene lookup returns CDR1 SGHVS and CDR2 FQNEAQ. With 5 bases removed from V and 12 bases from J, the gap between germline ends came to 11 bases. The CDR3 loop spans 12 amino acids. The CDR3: CASSPYRGPLHF. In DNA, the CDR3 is TGTGCCAGCAGCCCCTACCGGGGACCCCTCCACTTT.

In nucleotides, the CDR3 is TGTGCCAGCAGTTCGACTAGGGCGGATACGCAGTATTTT. It encodes CASSSTRADTQYF. The chain joins TRBV27 to TRBJ2-3; perhaps TRBD2 as D (6 bases). The CDR3 extends over 13 amino acids. With 4 bases removed from V and 6 bases from J, the gap between germline ends came to 11 bases. Looked up from germline, CDR1 is MNHEY and CDR2 is SMNVEV (reference sequence).

As DNA, the CDR3 is TGTGCCAGCAGCCGAGGGGGAGACAGACCCTACGAGCAGTACTTC. This encodes CASSRGGDRPYEQYF. This sequence joins TRBV11-3 and TRBJ2-7; D is possibly TRBD1 (6 bases). CDR3 length: 15 amino acids. The V and J ends lost 5 bases and 2 bases respectively, with 16 bases between them. CDR1 is SGHNT and CDR2 is YENEEA in the germline V gene.

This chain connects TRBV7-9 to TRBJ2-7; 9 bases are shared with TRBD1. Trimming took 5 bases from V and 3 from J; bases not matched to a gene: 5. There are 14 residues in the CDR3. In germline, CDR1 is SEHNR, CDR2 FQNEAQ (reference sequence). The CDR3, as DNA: TGTGCCAGCAGCCCGAAGGGACAGGGCTACGAGCAGTACTTC. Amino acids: CASSPKGQGYEQYF.

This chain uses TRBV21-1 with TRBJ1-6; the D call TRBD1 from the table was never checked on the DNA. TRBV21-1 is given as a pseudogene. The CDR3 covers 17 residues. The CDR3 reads CASSKGPGIFYSSPLHF. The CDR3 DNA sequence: TGTGCCAGCAGCAAAGGTCCAGGGATCTTCTATAGTTCACCCCTCCACTTT.

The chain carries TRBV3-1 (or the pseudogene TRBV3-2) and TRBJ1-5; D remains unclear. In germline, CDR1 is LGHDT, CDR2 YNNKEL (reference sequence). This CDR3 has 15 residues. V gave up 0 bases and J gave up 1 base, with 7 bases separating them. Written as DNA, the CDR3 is TGTGCCAGCAGCCAAGACGGGAAGAGCAATCAGCCCCAGCATTTT. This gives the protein CASSQDGKSNQPQHF.